This is a list of T cell receptor beta chains from one sample in a study of blood T cell repertoires in COVID-19. Clones were read by immunoSEQ multiplex PCR, and TCRdb kept only the in-frame ones, dropping some. The data show about 220,000 clones, about 80% seen once. Input material: PBMCs or T cells enriched from blood (not recorded which). Receptors were obtained from a woman aged 50 to 60 who had been exposed to COVID-19. CDR3s leave out the opening cysteine and the closing phenylalanine or tryptophan. Fields, in order: V gene, CDR3 protein.

V: TRBV5-4
CDR3: ASSFGRGGANVLT

V: TRBV10-3
CDR3: AISDPTSGGGTDTQY

V: TRBV12-5
CDR3: ASAPGESGTEAF

V: TRBV5-1
CDR3: ACSVGDRNYGYT

V: TRBV11-2
CDR3: ASSQIQGNNEQF

V: TRBV7-8
CDR3: ASSLQGADNEQF

V: TRBV7-7
CDR3: ASSLGPQGFPYTEAF

V: TRBV5-6
CDR3: ASSLLGPGNTEAF

V: TRBV3-1/TRBV3-2
CDR3: ASSQARGWAFGGYT

V: TRBV5-4
CDR3: ASSGRTSGGSSTDTQY

V: TRBV28
CDR3: ASSLDRVGEKLF

V: TRBV11-2
CDR3: ASSLGGPEAF

V: TRBV18
CDR3: ASSPGQGEAF

V: TRBV24-1
CDR3: ATSDGQYSNQPQH

V: TRBV10-3
CDR3: AISEGRGPSGAF

V: TRBV3-1/TRBV3-2
CDR3: ASSQPVISGNTIY

V: TRBV19
CDR3: ASSIITAAPGKLF

V: TRBV5-5
CDR3: ASSLGGTGELF

V: TRBV7-8
CDR3: ASSDTGLGTNEKLF

V: TRBV7-5
CDR3: ARSPDRGGSNQPQH

V: TRBV6-5
CDR3: ASSTQVNTGELF

V: TRBV18
CDR3: ASSLRSRNTEAF

V: TRBV7-9
CDR3: ASSPQALGGAPNEKLF

V: TRBV7-6
CDR3: ASSLAMGRDEQF

V: TRBV27
CDR3: ASRHQVAQAGNTGELF

V: TRBV6-2/TRBV6-3
CDR3: ASSPTRLSGELF

V: TRBV19
CDR3: ASSRRDTQY

V: TRBV19
CDR3: ASSGQINQPQH

V: TRBV18
CDR3: ASSTPQGRESPLH